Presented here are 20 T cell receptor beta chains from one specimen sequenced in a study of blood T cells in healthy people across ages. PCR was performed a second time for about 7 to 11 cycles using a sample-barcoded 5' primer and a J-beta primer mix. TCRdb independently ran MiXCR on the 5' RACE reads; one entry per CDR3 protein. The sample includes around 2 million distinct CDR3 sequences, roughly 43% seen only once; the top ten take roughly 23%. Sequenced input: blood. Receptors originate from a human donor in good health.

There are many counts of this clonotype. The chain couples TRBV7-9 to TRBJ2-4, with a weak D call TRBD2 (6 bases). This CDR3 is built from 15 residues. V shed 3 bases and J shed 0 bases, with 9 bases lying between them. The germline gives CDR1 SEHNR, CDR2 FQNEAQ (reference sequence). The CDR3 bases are TGTGCCAGCAGCTTGGGGGGAATAGCCAAAAACATTCAGTACTTC. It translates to CASSLGGIAKNIQYF. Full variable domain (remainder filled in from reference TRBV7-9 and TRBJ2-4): DTGVSQNPRHKITKRGQNVTFRCDPISEHNRLYWYRQTLGQGPEFLTYFQNEAQLEKSRLLSDRFSAERPKGSFSTLEIQRTEQGDSAMYLCASSLGGIAKNIQYFGAGTRLSVL.

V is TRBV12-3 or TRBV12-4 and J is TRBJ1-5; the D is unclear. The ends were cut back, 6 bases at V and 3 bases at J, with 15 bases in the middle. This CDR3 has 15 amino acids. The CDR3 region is CASSPAQRYNQPQHF. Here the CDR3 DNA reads TGTGCCAGCAGCCCCGCGCAGAGATACAATCAGCCCCAGCATTTT.

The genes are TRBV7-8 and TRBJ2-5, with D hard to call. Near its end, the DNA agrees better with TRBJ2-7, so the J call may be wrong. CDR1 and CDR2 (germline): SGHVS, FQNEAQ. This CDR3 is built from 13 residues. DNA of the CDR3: TGTGCCAGCAGCTTAGAAATCGGGCGCGAGCAGTACTTC. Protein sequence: CASSLEIGREQYF.

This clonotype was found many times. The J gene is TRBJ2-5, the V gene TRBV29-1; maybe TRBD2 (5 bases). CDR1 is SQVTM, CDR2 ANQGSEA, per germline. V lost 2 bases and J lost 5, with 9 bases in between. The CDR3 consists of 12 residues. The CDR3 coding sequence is TGCAGCGTTGAATCGACGGGGGAGACCCAGTACTTC. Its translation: CSVESTGETQYF.

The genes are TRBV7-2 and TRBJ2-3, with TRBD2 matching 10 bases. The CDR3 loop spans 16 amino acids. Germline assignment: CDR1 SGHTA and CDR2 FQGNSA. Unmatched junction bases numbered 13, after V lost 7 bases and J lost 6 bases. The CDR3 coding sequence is TGTGCCAGCAACATCCAGGCGCTAGCGGGGGCGGATACGCAGTATTTT. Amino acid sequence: CASNIQALAGADTQYF.

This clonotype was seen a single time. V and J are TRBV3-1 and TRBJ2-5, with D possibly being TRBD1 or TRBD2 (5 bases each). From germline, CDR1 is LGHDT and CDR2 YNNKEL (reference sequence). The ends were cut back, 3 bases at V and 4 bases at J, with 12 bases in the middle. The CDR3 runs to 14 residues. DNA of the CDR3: TGTGCCAGCAGCCAGTATGTTGGGACAGAGACCCAGTACTTC. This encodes CASSQYVGTETQYF.

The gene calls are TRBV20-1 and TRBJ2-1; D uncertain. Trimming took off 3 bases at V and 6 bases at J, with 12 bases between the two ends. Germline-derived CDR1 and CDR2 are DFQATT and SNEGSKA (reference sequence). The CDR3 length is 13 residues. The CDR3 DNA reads TGCAGTGCTAGTCGTTCCAGAGGCAATGAGCAGTTCTTC. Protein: CSASRSRGNEQFF.

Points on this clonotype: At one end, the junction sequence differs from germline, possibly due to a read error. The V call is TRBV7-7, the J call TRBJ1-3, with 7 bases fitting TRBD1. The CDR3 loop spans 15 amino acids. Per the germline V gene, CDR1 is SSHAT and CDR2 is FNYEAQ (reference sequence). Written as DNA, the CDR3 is TGTGCTAGCAGCCCCGGACAGGACTCTGGAAACACCATATATTTT. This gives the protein CASSPGQDSGNTIYF.

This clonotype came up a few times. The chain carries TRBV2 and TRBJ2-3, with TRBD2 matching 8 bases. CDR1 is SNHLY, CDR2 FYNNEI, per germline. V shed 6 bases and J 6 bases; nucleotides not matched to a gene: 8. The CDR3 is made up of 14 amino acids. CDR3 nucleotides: TGTGCCAGCAGACAGCGGGGGCTTAAGGATACGCAGTATTTT. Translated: CASRQRGLKDTQYF.

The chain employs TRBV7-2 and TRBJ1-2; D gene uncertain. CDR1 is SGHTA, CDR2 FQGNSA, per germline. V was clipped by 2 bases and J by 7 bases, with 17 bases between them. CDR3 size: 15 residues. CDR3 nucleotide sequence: TGTGCCAGCAGCTTACAGACCGGACGCGGTGGTGGCTACACCTTC. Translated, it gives CASSLQTGRGGGYTF.

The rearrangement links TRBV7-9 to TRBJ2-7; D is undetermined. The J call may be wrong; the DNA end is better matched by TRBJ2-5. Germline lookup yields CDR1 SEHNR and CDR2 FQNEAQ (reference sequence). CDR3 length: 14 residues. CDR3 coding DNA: TGTGCCAGCAGCTTAGATCCCCCCCCAGAGACCCAGTACTTC. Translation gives CASSLDPPPETQYF.

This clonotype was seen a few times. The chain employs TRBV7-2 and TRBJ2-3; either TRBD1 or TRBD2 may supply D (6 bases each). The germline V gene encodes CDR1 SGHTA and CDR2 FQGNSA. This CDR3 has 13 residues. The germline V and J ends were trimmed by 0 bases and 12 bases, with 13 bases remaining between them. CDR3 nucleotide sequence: TGTGCCAGCAGCTTAGCGCTTAAGGGGGGACAGTATTTT. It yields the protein CASSLALKGGQYF.

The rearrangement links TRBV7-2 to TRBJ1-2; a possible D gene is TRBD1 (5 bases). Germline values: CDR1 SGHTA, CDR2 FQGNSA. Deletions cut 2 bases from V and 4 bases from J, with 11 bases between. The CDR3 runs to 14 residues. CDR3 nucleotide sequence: TGTGCCAGCAGCTTATCAAAGAGGGGCTATGGCTACACCTTC. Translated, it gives CASSLSKRGYGYTF.

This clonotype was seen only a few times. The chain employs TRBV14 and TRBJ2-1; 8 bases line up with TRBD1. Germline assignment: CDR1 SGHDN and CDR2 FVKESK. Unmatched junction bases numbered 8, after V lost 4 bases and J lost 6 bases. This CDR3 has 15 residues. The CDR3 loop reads CASSPRTGTANEQFF. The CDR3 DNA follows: TGTGCCAGCAGCCCACGGACAGGGACGGCCAATGAGCAGTTCTTC.

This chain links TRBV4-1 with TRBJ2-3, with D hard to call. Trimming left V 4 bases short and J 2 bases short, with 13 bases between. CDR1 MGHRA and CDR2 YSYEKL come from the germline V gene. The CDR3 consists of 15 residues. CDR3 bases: TGCGCCAGCAGCCTCGTCAATAGGTACACAGATACGCAGTATTTT. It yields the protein CASSLVNRYTDTQYF.

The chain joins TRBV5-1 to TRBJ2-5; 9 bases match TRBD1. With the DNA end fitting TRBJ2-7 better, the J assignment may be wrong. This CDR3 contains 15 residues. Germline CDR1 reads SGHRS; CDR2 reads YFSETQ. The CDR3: CASSPRPGQGFEQYF. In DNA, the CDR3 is TGCGCCAGCAGCCCGAGACCAGGACAGGGGTTCGAGCAGTACTTC.

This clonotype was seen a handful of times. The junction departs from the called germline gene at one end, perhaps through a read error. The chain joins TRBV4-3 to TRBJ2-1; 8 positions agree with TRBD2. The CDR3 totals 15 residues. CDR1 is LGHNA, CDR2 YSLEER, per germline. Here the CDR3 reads CASSQEAGAYNEQFF. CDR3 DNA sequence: TGTGCCAGCAGCCAAGAAGCGGGGGCCTACAATGAGCAGTTCTTC.

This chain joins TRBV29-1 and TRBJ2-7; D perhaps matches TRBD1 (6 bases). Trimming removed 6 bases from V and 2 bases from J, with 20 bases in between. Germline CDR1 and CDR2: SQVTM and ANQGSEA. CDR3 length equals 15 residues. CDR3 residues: CSVLSPTGYPYEQYF. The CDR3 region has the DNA TGCAGCGTCCTATCGCCTACAGGGTACCCCTACGAGCAGTACTTC.

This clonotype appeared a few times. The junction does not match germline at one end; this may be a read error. CDR3 amino acids: CGSSLEIVGTGELFF. CDR3 in DNA: TGTGGCAGCAGCTTGGAAATCGTTGGCACCGGGGAGCTGTTTTTT. The genes are TRBV5-6 and TRBJ2-2, with D hard to call. Germline CDR1 and CDR2: SGHDT and YYEEEE. This CDR3 region has 15 residues.

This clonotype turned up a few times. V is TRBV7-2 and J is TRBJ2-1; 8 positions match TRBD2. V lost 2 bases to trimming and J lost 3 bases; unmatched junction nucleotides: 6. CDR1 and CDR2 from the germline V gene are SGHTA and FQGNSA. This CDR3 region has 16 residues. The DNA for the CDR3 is TGTGCCAGCAGCTTAATTTCGGGAGGGGACTACAATGAGCAGTTCTTC. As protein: CASSLISGGDYNEQFF.